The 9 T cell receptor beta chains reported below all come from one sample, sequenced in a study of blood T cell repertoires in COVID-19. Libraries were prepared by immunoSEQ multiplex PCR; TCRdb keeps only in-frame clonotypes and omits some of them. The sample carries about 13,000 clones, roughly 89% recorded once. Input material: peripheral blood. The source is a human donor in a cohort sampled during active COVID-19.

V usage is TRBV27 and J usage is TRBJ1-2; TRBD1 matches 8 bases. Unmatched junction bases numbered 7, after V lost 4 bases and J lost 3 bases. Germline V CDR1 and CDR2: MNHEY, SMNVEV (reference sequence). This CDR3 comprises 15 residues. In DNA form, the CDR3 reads TGTGCCAGCAGTTCGACAGGGGTTGGGGACTATGGCTACACCTTC. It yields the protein CASSSTGVGDYGYTF.

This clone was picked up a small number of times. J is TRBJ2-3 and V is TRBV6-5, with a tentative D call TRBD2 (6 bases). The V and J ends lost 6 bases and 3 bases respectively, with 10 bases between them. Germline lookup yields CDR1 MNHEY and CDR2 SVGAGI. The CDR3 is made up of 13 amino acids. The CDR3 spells CASRDYETDTQYF. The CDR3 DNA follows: TGTGCCAGCAGGGACTACGAGACAGATACGCAGTATTTT.

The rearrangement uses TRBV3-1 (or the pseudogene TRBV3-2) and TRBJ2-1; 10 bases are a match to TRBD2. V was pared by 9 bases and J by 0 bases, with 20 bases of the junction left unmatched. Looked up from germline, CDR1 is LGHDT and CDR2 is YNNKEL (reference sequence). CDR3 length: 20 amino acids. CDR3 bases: TGTGCCAGGGACAGAAAGAGGGGACTAGCGACCGAAAGCTCCTACAATGAGCAGTTCTTC. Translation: CARDRKRGLATESSYNEQFF.

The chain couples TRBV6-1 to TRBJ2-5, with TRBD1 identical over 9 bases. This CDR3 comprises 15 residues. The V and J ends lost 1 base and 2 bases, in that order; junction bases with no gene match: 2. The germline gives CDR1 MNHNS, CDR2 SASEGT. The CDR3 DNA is TGTGCCAGCAGTGAAGGACAGGGGGTTCAAGAGACCCAGTACTTC. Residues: CASSEGQGVQETQYF.

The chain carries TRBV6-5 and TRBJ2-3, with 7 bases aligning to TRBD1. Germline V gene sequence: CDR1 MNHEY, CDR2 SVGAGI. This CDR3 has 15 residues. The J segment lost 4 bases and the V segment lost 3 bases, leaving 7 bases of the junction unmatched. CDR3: CASSYSTQGPDTQYF. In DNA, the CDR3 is TGTGCCAGCAGTTATTCGACACAGGGGCCAGATACGCAGTATTTT.

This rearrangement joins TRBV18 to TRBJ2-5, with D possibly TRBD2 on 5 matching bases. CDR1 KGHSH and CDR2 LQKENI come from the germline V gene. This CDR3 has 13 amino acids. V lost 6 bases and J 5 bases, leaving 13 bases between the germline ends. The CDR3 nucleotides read TGTGCCAGCTCTTCCCGGACGGGGGAGACCCAGTACTTC. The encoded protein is CASSSRTGETQYF.

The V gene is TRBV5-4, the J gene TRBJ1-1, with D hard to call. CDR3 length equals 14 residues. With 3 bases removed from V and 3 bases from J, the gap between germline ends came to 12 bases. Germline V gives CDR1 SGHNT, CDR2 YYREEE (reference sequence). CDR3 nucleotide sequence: TGTGCCAGCAGCTCTGCGGGTTGGGACACTGAAGCTTTCTTT. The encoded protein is CASSSAGWDTEAFF.

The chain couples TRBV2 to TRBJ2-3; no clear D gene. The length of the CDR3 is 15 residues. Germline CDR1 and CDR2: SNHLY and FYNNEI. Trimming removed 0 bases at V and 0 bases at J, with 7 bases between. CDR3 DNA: TGTGCCAGCAGTGAAGCGGGCACTAGCACAGATACGCAGTATTTT. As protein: CASSEAGTSTDTQYF.

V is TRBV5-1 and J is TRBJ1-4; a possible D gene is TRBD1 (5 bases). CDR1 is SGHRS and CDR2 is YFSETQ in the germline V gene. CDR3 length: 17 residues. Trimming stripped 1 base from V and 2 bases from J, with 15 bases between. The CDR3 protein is CASSLRGLVSTNEKLFF. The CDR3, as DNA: TGCGCCAGCAGCTTGCGGGGGTTGGTTTCCACTAATGAAAAACTGTTTTTT.